This TCR beta chain came from a study of blood T cell repertoires in COVID-19. Looking at the study overall: The cDNA or gDNA used as material had been derived from T cells, B-cell-depleted T cells, or PBMCs.

Repertoires were generated with immunoSEQ multiplex PCR, while TCRdb's copy carries only in-frame clones and drops some. The table shows approximately 210,000 clones, with 81% occurring only once. Germline V lookup: CDR1 MNHEY, CDR2 SMNVEV (reference sequence). V was shortened by 6 bases and J by 0 bases, with 11 bases between the two germline ends. The CDR3 length is 14 residues. The age range of participants was about 18 to 100 years, with residence in under 30 US areas. Sequences were obtained from PBMCs or T cells enriched from blood (not recorded which). This sequence originates from a woman in her forties or fifties with acute COVID-19. The V and J genes are TRBV27 and TRBJ1-1; weak D call: TRBD1 (6 bases). CDR3 sequence: CASSRGHMNTEAFF. CDR3 nucleotide sequence: TGTGCCAGCAGCCGGGGACACATGAACACTGAAGCTTTCTTT.